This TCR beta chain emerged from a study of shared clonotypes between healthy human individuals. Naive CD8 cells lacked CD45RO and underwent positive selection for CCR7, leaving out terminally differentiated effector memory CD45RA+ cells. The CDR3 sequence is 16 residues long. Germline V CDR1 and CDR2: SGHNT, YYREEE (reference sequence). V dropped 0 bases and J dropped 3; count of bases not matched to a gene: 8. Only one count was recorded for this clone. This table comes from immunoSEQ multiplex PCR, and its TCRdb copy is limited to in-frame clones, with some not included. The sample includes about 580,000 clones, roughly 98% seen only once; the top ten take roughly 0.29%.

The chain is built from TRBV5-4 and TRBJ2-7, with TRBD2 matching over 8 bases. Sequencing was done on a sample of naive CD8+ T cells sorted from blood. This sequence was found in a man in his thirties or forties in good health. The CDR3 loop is CASSLGLGREVYEQYF. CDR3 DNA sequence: TGTGCCAGCAGCTTGGGATTGGGGCGGGAGGTCTACGAGCAGTACTTC.